The rows below give T cell receptor beta chains drawn from one sample of a study of blood T cells in healthy people across ages. TCRdb redid the calling of the 5' RACE reads with MiXCR, one entry per CDR3 protein. The sample lists approximately 800,000 distinct CDR3 sequences, under 40% occurring once. Sequencing used blood. All receptors come from a man younger than 35 in good health. CDR3s include the opening cysteine and the closing phenylalanine or tryptophan.

v_call,j_call,cdr3_length,cdr3_aa
TRBV18,TRBJ1-2,16,CASSPLTGGGKDGYTF
TRBV29-1,TRBJ1-1,16,CSVATSGTLLNTEAFF
TRBV2,TRBJ2-5,14,CASRQDSLGKTQYF
TRBV7-2,TRBJ1-4,15,CASSFAAVANEKLFF
TRBV2,TRBJ2-2,14,CASVPGGRVGELFF
TRBV6-5,TRBJ1-5,15,CASSPGTEDHQPQHF
TRBV20-1,TRBJ2-1,13,CSARGLGGNEQFF
TRBV15,TRBJ2-2,16,CATSRGRTANTGELFF
TRBV12-3/TRBV12-4,TRBJ2-1,14,CASTLRGAYNEQFF
TRBV3-1,TRBJ1-2,15,CASSRDSQDGDGYTF
TRBV4-3,TRBJ2-1,18,CASSQGFRDRVYYNEQFF
TRBV6-5,TRBJ1-2,13,CASSFTGGRGYTF
TRBV5-1,TRBJ2-3,18,CASSWLPGLAGGTDTQYF